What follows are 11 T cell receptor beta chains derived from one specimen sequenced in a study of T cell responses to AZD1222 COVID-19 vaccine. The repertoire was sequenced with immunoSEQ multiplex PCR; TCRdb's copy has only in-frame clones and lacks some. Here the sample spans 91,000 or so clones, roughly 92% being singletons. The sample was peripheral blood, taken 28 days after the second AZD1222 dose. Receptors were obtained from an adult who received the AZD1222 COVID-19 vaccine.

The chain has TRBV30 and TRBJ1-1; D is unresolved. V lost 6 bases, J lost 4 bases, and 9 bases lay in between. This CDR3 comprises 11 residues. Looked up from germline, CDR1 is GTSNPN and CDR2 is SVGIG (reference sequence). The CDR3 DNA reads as TGTGCCTGTGACCCTGGCACTGAAGCTTTCTTT. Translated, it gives CACDPGTEAFF.

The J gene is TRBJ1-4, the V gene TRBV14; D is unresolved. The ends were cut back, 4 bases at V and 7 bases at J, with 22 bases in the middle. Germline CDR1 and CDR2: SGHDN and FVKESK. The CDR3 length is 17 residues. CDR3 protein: CASSLHSGPDWGEKLFF. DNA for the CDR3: TGTGCCAGCAGCCTACACTCCGGTCCCGACTGGGGTGAAAAACTGTTTTTT.

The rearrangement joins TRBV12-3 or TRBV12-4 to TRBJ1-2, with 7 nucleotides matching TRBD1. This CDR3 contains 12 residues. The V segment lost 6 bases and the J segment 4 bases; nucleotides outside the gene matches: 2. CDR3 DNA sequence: TGTGCCAGCAGGGGACAGCCCTATGGCTACACCTTC. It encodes CASRGQPYGYTF.

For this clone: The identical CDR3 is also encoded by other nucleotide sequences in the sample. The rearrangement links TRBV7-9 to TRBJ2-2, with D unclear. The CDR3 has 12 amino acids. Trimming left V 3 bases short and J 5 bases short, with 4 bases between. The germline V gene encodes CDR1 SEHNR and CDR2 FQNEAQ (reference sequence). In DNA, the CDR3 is TGTGCCAGCAGCTTGGGTACCGGGGAGCTGTTTTTT. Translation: CASSLGTGELFF.

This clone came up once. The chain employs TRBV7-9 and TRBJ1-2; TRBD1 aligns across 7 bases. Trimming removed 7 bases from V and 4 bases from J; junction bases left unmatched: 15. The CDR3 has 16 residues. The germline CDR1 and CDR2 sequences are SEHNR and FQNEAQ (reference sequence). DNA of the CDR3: TGTGCCAGCACTGTCGAAGAAGACAGGGACCTCTATGGCTACACCTTC. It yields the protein CASTVEEDRDLYGYTF.

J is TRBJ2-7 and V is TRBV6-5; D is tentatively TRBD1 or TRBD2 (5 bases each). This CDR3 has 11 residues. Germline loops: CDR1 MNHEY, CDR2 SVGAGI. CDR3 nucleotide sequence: TGTGTCTCCTCACGAGGGGACGAGCAGTACTTC. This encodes CVSSRGDEQYF.

CDR3 coding DNA: TGTGCCAGCAGCCAAGGGACTAGCGGGGTAGCAAGGGAGACCCAGTACTTC. This translates into CASSQGTSGVARETQYF. This sequence joins TRBV3-1 (or the pseudogene TRBV3-2) and TRBJ2-5; 12 bases align to TRBD2. V trimming: 1 base; J trimming: 5 bases; junction bases outside the gene matches: 8. The germline gives CDR1 LGHDT, CDR2 YNNKEL (reference sequence). The CDR3 is made up of 17 amino acids.

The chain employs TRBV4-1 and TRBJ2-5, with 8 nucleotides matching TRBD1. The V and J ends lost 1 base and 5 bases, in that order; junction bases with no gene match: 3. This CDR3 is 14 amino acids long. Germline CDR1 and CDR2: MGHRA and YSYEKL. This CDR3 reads CASSQGRGQETQYF. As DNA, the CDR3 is TGCGCCAGCAGCCAAGGCAGGGGGCAGGAGACCCAGTACTTC.

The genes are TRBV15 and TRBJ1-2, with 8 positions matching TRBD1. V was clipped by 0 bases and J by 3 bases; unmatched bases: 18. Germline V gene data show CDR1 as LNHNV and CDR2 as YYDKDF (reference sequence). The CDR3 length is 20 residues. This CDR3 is CATSRDLFRGQGLTDYGYTF. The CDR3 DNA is TGTGCCACCAGCAGAGATCTATTCCGAGGACAGGGCCTCACTGACTATGGCTACACCTTC.

The CDR3 coding sequence is TGTGCCAGCAGGACCACAGGGGGCGTCTACGAGCAGTACTTC. As protein: CASRTTGGVYEQYF. The chain recombines TRBV2 with TRBJ2-7; 9 bases are a match to TRBD1. Germline V lookup: CDR1 SNHLY, CDR2 FYNNEI. Unmatched junction bases numbered 6, after V lost 6 bases and J lost 3 bases. The CDR3 has 14 amino acids.

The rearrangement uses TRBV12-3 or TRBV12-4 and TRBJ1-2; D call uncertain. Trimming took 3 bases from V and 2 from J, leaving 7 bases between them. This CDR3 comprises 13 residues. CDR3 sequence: CASSFFRNYGYTF. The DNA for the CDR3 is TGTGCCAGCAGTTTCTTCCGGAACTATGGCTACACCTTC.